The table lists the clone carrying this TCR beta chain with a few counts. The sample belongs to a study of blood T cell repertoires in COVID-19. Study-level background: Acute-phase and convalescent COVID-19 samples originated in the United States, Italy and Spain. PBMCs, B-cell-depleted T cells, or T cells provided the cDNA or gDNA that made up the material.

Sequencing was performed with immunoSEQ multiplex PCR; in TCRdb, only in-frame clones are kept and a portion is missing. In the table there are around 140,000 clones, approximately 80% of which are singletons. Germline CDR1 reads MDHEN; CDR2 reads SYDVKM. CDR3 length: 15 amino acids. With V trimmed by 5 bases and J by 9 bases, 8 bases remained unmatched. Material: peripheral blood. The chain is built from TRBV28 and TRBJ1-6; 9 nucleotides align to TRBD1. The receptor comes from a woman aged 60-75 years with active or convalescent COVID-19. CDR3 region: CASSLPGQGTSPLHF. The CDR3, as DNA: TGTGCCAGCAGTCTCCCGGGACAGGGAACTTCACCCCTCCACTTT.